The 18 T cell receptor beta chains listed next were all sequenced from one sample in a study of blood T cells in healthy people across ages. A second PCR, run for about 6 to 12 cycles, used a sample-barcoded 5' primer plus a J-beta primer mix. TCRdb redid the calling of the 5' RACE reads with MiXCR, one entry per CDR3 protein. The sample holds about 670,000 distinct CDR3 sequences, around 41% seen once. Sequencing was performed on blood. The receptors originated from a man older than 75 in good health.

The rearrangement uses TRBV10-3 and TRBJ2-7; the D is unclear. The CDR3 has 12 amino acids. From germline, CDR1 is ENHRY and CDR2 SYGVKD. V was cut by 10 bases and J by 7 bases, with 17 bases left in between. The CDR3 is CATSAVGWEQYF. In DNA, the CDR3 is TGTGCCACCTCCGCGGTGGGATGGGAGCAGTACTTC.

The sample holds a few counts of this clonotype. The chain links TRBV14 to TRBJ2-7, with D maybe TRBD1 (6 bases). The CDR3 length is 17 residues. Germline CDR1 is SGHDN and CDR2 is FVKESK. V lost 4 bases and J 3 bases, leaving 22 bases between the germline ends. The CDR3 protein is CASSPYRADRYYYEQYF. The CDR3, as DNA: TGTGCCAGCAGCCCTTACAGGGCCGACAGATATTACTACGAGCAGTACTTC.

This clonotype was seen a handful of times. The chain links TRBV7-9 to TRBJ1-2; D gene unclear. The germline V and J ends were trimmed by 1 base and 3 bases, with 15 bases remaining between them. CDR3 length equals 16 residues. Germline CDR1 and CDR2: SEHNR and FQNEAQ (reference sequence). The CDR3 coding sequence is TGTGCCAGCAGCTTAGGGTATGCCAGCCGGGACTATGGCTACACCTTC. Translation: CASSLGYASRDYGYTF.

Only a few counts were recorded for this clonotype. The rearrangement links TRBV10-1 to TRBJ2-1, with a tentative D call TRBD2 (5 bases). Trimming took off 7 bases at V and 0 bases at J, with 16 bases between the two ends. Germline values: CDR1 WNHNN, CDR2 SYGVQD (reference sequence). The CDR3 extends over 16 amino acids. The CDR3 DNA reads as TGCGCCAGCACCGATATAGCGACAAGCTCCTACAATGAGCAGTTCTTC. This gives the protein CASTDIATSSYNEQFF.

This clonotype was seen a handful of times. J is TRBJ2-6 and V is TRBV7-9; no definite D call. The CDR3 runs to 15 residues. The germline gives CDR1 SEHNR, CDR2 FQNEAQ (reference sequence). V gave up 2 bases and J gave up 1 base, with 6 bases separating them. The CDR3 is CASSLLQSGANVLTF. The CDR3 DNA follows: TGTGCCAGCAGCTTATTGCAGTCTGGGGCCAACGTCCTGACTTTC.

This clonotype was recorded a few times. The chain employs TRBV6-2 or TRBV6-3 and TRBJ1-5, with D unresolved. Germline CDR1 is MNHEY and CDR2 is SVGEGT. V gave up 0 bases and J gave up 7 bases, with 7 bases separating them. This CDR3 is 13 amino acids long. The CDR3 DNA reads TGTGCCAGCAGTTACTCCTTCCAGCAGCCCCAGCATTTT. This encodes CASSYSFQQPQHF.

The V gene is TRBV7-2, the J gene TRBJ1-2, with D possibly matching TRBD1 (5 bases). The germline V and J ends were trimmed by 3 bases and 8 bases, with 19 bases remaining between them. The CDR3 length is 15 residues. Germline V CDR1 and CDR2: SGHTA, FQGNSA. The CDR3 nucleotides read TGTGCCAGCAGCTTTACCTTAGGGGCAGATAACGGCTACACCTTC. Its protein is CASSFTLGADNGYTF. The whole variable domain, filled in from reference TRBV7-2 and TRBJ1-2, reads GAGVSQSPSNKVTEKGKDVELRCDPISGHTALYWYRQSLGQGLEFLIYFQGNSAPDKSGLPSDRFSAERTGGSVSTLTIQRTQQEDSAVYLCASSFTLGADNGYTFGSGTRLTVV.

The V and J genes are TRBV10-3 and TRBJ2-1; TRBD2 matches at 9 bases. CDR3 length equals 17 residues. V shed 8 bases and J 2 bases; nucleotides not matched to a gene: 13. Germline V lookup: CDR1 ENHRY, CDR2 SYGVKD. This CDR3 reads CAIANPKTSGAYNEQFF. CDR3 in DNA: TGTGCCATCGCCAATCCAAAGACTAGCGGAGCCTACAATGAGCAGTTCTTC.

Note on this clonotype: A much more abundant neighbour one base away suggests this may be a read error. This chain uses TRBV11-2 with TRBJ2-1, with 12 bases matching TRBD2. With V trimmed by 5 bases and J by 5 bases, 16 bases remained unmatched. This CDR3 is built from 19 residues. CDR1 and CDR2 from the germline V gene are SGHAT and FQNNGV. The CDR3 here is CASSIVGTSGPLPDNEQFF. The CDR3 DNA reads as TGTGCCAGCAGCATAGTGGGGACTAGCGGGCCCCTTCCGGACAATGAGCAGTTCTTC.

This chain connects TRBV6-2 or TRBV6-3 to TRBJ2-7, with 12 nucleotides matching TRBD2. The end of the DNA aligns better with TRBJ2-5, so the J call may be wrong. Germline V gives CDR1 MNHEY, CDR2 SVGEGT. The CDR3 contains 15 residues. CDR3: CASRAWTSGIETQYF. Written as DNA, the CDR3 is TGTGCCAGCAGAGCATGGACTAGCGGGATCGAGACCCAGTACTTC.

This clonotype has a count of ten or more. Here the CDR3 reads CASSPDRGAYYEQYF. The DNA for the CDR3 is TGTGCCAGCAGTCCGGACAGGGGAGCTTACTACGAGCAGTACTTC. This rearrangement joins TRBV6-2 or TRBV6-3 to TRBJ2-7, with 9 positions matching TRBD1. The CDR3 is made up of 15 amino acids. V lost 5 bases and J lost 3; bases outside the gene matches: 8. From germline, CDR1 is MNHEY and CDR2 SVGEGT.

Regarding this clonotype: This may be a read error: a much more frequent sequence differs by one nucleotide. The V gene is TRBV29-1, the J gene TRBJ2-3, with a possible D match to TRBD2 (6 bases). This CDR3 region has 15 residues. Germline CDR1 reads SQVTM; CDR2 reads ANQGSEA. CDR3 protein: CSVEASDLRTDAQYF. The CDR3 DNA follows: TGCAGCGTTGAGGCTAGCGATCTTCGCACAGATGCGCAGTATTTT.

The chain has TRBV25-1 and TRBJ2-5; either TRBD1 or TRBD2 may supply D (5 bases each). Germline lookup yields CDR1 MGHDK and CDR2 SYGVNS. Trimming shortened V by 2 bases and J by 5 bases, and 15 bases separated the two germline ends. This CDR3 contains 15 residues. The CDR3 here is CASSEASRGMETQYF. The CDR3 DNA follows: TGTGCCAGCAGTGAAGCATCCCGGGGCATGGAGACCCAGTACTTC.

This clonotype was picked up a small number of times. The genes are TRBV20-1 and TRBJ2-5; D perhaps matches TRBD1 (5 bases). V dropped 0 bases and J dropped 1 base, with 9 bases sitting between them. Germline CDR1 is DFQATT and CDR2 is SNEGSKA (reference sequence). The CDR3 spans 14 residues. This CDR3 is CSARDRVFQETQYF. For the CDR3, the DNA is TGCAGTGCTAGAGACAGGGTTTTCCAAGAGACCCAGTACTTC.

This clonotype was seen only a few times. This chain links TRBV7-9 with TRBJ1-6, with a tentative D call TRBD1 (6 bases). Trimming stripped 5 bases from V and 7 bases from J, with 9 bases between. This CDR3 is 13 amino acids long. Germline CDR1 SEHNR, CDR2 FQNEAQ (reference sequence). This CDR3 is CASSRDRNSPLHF. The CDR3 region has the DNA TGTGCCAGCAGCCGAGACAGGAATTCACCCCTCCACTTT.

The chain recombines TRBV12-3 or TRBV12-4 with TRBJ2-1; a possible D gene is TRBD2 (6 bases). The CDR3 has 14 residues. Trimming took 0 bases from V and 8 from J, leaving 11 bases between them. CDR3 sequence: CASSLAGSRDEQFF. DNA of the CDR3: TGTGCCAGCAGTTTAGCCGGGAGTCGGGATGAGCAGTTCTTC.

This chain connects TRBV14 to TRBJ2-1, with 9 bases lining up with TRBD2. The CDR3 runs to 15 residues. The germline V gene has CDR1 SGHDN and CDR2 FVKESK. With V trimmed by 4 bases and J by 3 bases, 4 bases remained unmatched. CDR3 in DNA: TGTGCCAGCAGCCCTCCTAGCGGGATCTACAATGAGCAGTTCTTC. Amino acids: CASSPPSGIYNEQFF.

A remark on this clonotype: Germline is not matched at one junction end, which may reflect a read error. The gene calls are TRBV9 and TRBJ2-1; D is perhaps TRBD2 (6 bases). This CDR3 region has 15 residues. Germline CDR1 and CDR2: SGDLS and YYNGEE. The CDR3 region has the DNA TGTTCCAGCAGCCCACGACTAGTAAGGGACAATGAGCAGTTCTTC. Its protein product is CSSSPRLVRDNEQFF.